The 20 T cell receptor beta chains presented below share a single source sample, sequenced in a study of blood T cells in healthy people across ages. A sample-barcoded 5' primer and a J-beta primer mix were used in a second PCR of about 7 to 11 cycles. TCRdb reanalysed the 5' RACE reads using MiXCR and keeps one entry per CDR3 protein. The sample shows some 1.8 million distinct CDR3 sequences, about two fifths of them seen only once. Sequenced: blood. These receptors all come from a human donor in good health.

The rearrangement joins TRBV28 to TRBJ1-1; D is ambiguous. V dropped 7 bases and J dropped 5 bases, with 14 bases sitting between them. CDR3 length: 13 residues. From germline, CDR1 is MDHEN and CDR2 SYDVKM. The CDR3 spells CASTRGIRTEAFF. CDR3 DNA: TGTGCCAGCACCCGCGGGATAAGAACTGAAGCTTTCTTT.

This clonotype was detected only a few times. This chain connects TRBV20-1 to TRBJ2-7; D possibly corresponds to TRBD2 (5 bases). Germline CDR1 reads DFQATT; CDR2 reads SNEGSKA (reference sequence). The CDR3 consists of 14 residues. V lost 3 bases, J lost 7 bases, and 19 bases lay in between. The CDR3 sequence is CSASEGFFVGEQYF. Here the CDR3 DNA reads TGCAGTGCTAGCGAGGGATTCTTCGTTGGGGAGCAGTACTTC.

This chain links TRBV7-8 with TRBJ2-5, with TRBD1 matching over 8 bases. V lost 4 bases to trimming and J lost 3 bases; unmatched junction nucleotides: 13. Looked up from germline, CDR1 is SGHVS and CDR2 is FQNEAQ. This CDR3 has 17 residues. In nucleotides, the CDR3 is TGTGCCAGCAGCTCCCGGACAGGGATCAGGAGGAAAGAGACCCAGTACTTC. It encodes CASSSRTGIRRKETQYF.

This clonotype was seen a few times. The gene calls are TRBV3-1 and TRBJ2-1; TRBD1 matches at 10 bases. V shed 3 bases and J 4 bases; nucleotides not matched to a gene: 6. Germline loops: CDR1 LGHDT, CDR2 YNNKEL (reference sequence). The CDR3 is made up of 16 amino acids. The CDR3 here is CASSQDRTGGYNEQFF. CDR3 DNA sequence: TGTGCCAGCAGCCAGGATCGGACAGGGGGGTACAATGAGCAGTTCTTC.

This clonotype was counted between two and nine times. This chain's CDR3 is CASSPQVWGYTF. Here the CDR3 DNA reads TGTGCCAGCAGTCCTCAAGTTTGGGGCTACACCTTC. The chain carries TRBV28 and TRBJ1-2; D is unresolved. CDR3 length equals 12 residues. The germline CDR1 and CDR2 sequences are MDHEN and SYDVKM. V was cut by 5 bases and J by 8 bases, with 12 bases left in between.

The chain joins TRBV20-1 to TRBJ1-1; the D is unclear. The CDR3 runs 13 residues. Germline V gives CDR1 DFQATT, CDR2 SNEGSKA (reference sequence). V was clipped by 3 bases and J by 0 bases, with 8 bases between them. For the CDR3, the DNA is TGCAGTGCTAGTGAAGAAATGAACACTGAAGCTTTCTTT. It yields the protein CSASEEMNTEAFF.

This clonotype was found a few times. The chain combines TRBV20-1 with TRBJ1-1, with TRBD1 as a possible D gene (6 bases). V lost 6 bases, J lost 0 bases, and 11 bases lay in between. Germline V gene sequence: CDR1 DFQATT, CDR2 SNEGSKA (reference sequence). The CDR3 loop spans 13 amino acids. CDR3 sequence (DNA): TGCAGTGCCGGGGACATAATGAACACTGAAGCTTTCTTT. Translation: CSAGDIMNTEAFF.

The chain couples TRBV7-2 to TRBJ1-1; D may be TRBD1 (5 bases). Trimming cost V 5 bases and J 3 bases, with 19 bases left between them. The germline V gene has CDR1 SGHTA and CDR2 FQGNSA. CDR3 length: 16 residues. Here the CDR3 reads CASSPQSGRVDTEAFF. The CDR3 DNA sequence: TGTGCCAGCAGCCCCCAATCGGGACGTGTGGACACTGAAGCTTTCTTT.

V usage is TRBV5-1 and J usage is TRBJ2-3; 7 nucleotides align to TRBD1. The CDR3 loop spans 14 amino acids. Germline V gene sequence: CDR1 SGHRS, CDR2 YFSETQ. V was pared by 4 bases and J by 3 bases, with 5 bases of the junction left unmatched. The CDR3 DNA sequence: TGCGCCAGCAGCACACAGGGGTGGACAGATACGCAGTATTTT. Protein: CASSTQGWTDTQYF.

This clonotype was seen a few times. Germline is not matched at one junction end, which may reflect a read error. The V gene is TRBV12-3 or TRBV12-4, the J gene TRBJ2-6; D may be TRBD2 (7 bases). The CDR3 has 16 amino acids. CDR3 bases: TGTGCCTGCAGTTTACGGGGGGCGCGTGGGGCCAACGTCCTGACTTTC. Translation: CACSLRGARGANVLTF.

A remark on this clonotype: One junction end disagrees with the germline gene, perhaps due to a read error. The chain is built from TRBV29-1 and TRBJ2-5; TRBD2 is a possible D gene (6 bases). Germline lookup yields CDR1 SQVTM and CDR2 ANQGSEA. The CDR3 runs 15 residues. Here the CDR3 DNA reads TGCAGCGCCAACGGCTTAAGCGGGTACCAAGAGGCCCAGTACTTC. Its translation: CSANGLSGYQEAQYF.

The chain links TRBV7-2 to TRBJ2-1; perhaps TRBD2 as D (6 bases). CDR3 length: 14 amino acids. The germline gives CDR1 SGHTA, CDR2 FQGNSA. V lost 1 base, J lost 7 bases, and 11 bases lay in between. The CDR3 protein is CASSLVDGTNEQFF. The CDR3 coding sequence is TGTGCCAGCAGCTTAGTAGACGGGACTAATGAGCAGTTCTTC.

V is TRBV10-3 and J is TRBJ1-2; the D gene is possibly TRBD1 (6 bases). V was clipped by 5 bases and J by 8 bases, with 9 bases between them. Germline CDR1 reads ENHRY; CDR2 reads SYGVKD. The CDR3 loop spans 11 amino acids. CDR3 in amino acids: CAISYTGGYTF. The DNA for the CDR3 is TGTGCCATCAGTTACACAGGGGGCTACACCTTC.

The chain carries TRBV5-6 and TRBJ2-1; unclear D gene. Per germline, CDR1 SGHDT and CDR2 YYEEEE. The CDR3 is 15 residues long. The ends were cut back, 0 bases at V and 5 bases at J, with 12 bases in the middle. The CDR3 DNA is TGTGCCAGCAGCTTGGGGTTACCACGGAACAATGAGCAGTTCTTC. Encoded protein: CASSLGLPRNNEQFF. The full variable domain, completed using reference TRBV5-6 and TRBJ2-1, is DAGVTQSPTHLIKTRGQQVTLRCSPKSGHDTVSWYQQALGQGPQFIFQYYEEEERQRGNFPDRFSGHQFPNYSSELNVNALLLGDSALYLCASSLGLPRNNEQFFGPGTRLTVL.

About this clonotype: A read error may account for a junction end that differs from germline. The rearrangement links TRBV29-1 to TRBJ1-1, with 9 bases lining up with TRBD1. This CDR3 contains 12 residues. The germline CDR1 and CDR2 sequences are SQVTM and ANQGSEA. This CDR3 is CSVGQGNAEAFF. In DNA form, the CDR3 reads TGCAGCGTAGGACAGGGGAACGCTGAAGCTTTCTTT.

The chain couples TRBV7-6 to TRBJ2-3; D might be TRBD2 (6 bases). This CDR3 region has 15 residues. CDR1 and CDR2 (germline): SGHVS, FNYEAQ. V lost 1 base to trimming and J lost 4 bases, with 12 bases between them. This CDR3 is CASSLGGASADTQYF. For the CDR3, the DNA is TGTGCCAGCAGCTTAGGCGGGGCTAGTGCAGATACGCAGTATTTT.

V and J are TRBV29-1 and TRBJ1-1, with D unclear. CDR1 and CDR2 (germline): SQVTM, ANQGSEA. Trimming removed 4 bases from V and 6 bases from J, with 3 bases in between. CDR3 length: 9 amino acids. The CDR3 loop is CSVGSEAFF. For the CDR3, the DNA is TGCAGCGTTGGCTCTGAAGCTTTCTTT.

In this sample, this clonotype turned up a few times. This sequence joins TRBV29-1 and TRBJ1-1; no clear D. Trimming took 4 bases from V and 3 from J, leaving 9 bases between them. The CDR3 consists of 12 residues. Germline CDR1 reads SQVTM; CDR2 reads ANQGSEA. This CDR3 is CSVVGLYTEAFF. The CDR3 coding sequence is TGCAGCGTTGTGGGATTGTACACTGAAGCTTTCTTT.

This chain connects TRBV3-1 to TRBJ2-7; D uncertain. CDR1 LGHDT and CDR2 YNNKEL come from the germline V gene (reference sequence). This CDR3 region has 14 residues. V was shortened by 1 base and J by 3 bases, with 10 bases between the two germline ends. The CDR3 region is CASSQVGSNYEQYF. The CDR3 bases are TGTGCCAGCAGCCAAGTTGGGTCAAACTACGAGCAGTACTTC.

This clonotype was recorded a few times. The chain employs TRBV10-3 and TRBJ2-7; 8 positions match TRBD1. J was trimmed by 5 bases and V by 2 bases; bases with no gene match: 5. Germline-derived CDR1 and CDR2 are ENHRY and SYGVKD. This CDR3 has 14 residues. The CDR3 region has the DNA TGTGCCATCAGTGAGGGGCAGGGGGCGCACGAGCAGTACTTC. Protein: CAISEGQGAHEQYF.